The following is a T cell receptor (beta chain) sequence with its context. Its antigen is unknown. The data were obtained in a study of CD8+ T cells in alopecia areata. On the study more broadly: Each of the treated patients was given oral tofacitinib, 5 to 10 mg twice daily, for moderate-to-severe alopecia areata.

Study-level findings and limits: A large proportion of expanded lesional clones were detected persisting in scalp and blood during tofacitinib. Scalp clonality dropped significantly under tofacitinib, as did expanded CD8+ top-100 clones. As there was one nonresponder, how baseline CD8+ expansion relates to response remains uncertain.

Trimming left V 7 bases short and J 0 bases short, with 15 bases between. In germline, CDR1 is SQVTM, CDR2 ANQGSEA. This CDR3 comprises 15 residues. Treatment described: oral pan-JAK inhibitor, 5-10 mg twice daily. In each case, RNA was isolated and then reverse transcribed into cDNA as the sequencing template. Produced via immunoSEQ multiplex PCR; TCRdb's table is partial and in-frame only. This sample has approximately 65,000 clones, with approximately 44% found just once. The receptor comes from a human donor with alopecia areata. The sequences come from CD8+ T cells sorted from blood, collected at roughly week 36, from a patient treated with tofacitinib. V gene TRBV29-1 combines with J gene TRBJ2-2; D remains unclear. CDR3 nucleotides: TGCAGCGCCCCCAACTGGCAAACGAACACCGGGGAGCTGTTTTTT. The encoded protein is CSAPNWQTNTGELFF.